What follows describes a single T cell receptor beta chain. The data were obtained in a study of CD8 T cells in Susac syndrome. Random hexamers were used to reverse transcribe an amount of roughly 0.45 to 1 ug RNA. Each CDR3 protein is one row after TCRdb ran MiXCR on the immunoSEQ multiplex PCR reads. The table has about 130,000 distinct CDR3 sequences, approximately 96% seen once. The TCR was taken from a human donor with Susac syndrome. The sequenced sample was CD8+ T cells from PBMCs.

The CDR3 reads CASSRTGYKGNEQFF. CDR3 DNA: TGTGCCAGTTCCAGGACAGGTTATAAGGGCAATGAGCAGTTCTTC. The chain recombines TRBV11-1 with TRBJ2-1; 7 positions match TRBD1. V lost 9 bases, J lost 6 bases, and 14 bases stayed unmatched. This CDR3 region has 15 residues. Germline loops: CDR1 SGHAT, CDR2 FQDESV (reference sequence).